The present T cell receptor beta chain was sequenced within a study of read filtering for tumor transcriptome and immune sequencing. Study-wide background: Whole-transcriptome libraries were prepared after DNase treatment. Per sample, TCR-region reads ranged about 4 to 11 million by IR-seq, 85 to 1273 by RNA-seq.

In the case of this clonotype: The antigen remains unidentified.

The CDR3 runs to 12 residues. From germline, CDR1 is SNHLY and CDR2 FYNNEI. J gave up 6 bases and V 6 bases, and 2 bases lay outside the gene matches. General study points: IR-seq and RNA-seq agreed better without single-read clonotypes. About 77% of IR-seq clonotypes had a single read, yet these held approximately 4% of reads.

Molecular barcoded adaptors covering alpha/delta and beta/gamma chains were used on 400 ng RNA. Using its own MiXCR run on the reads, TCRdb lists one record per CDR3 protein. Of 90,000 or so distinct CDR3 sequences listed, under 25% are singletons. The receptor's source is a donor at least 40 years old with multiple myeloma. The sequencing input was a population of CD138-negative cells sorted from bone marrow. V and J are TRBV2 and TRBJ1-2, with 9 positions matching TRBD1. CDR3 residues: CASRDRGDGYTF. Here the CDR3 DNA reads TGTGCCAGCAGAGACAGGGGGGATGGCTACACCTTC.